This TCR beta chain was observed in a study of T-cell reconstitution after alpha-beta-depleted transplantation in children. Unique molecular identifiers were incorporated into the prepared TCRbeta library. TCRdb reprocessed the PCR reads via MiXCR and lists one record per CDR3 protein. The table has roughly 400,000 distinct CDR3 sequences, about a fifth seen once. The V and J ends lost 4 bases and 8 bases respectively, with 15 bases between them. The CDR3 runs to 14 residues. Germline V gives CDR1 MGHRA, CDR2 YSYEKL. The sequencing here drew on PBMCs from the stem cell graft donor, taken from the stem cell graft. The clonotype comes from a human donor who donated a stem cell graft to a child with acute myeloid leukemia. The chain couples TRBV4-1 to TRBJ2-1; D call uncertain. CDR3 amino acids: CASSPAQLGYEQFF. CDR3 bases: TGCGCCAGCAGCCCTGCCCAACTGGGCTATGAGCAGTTCTTC.